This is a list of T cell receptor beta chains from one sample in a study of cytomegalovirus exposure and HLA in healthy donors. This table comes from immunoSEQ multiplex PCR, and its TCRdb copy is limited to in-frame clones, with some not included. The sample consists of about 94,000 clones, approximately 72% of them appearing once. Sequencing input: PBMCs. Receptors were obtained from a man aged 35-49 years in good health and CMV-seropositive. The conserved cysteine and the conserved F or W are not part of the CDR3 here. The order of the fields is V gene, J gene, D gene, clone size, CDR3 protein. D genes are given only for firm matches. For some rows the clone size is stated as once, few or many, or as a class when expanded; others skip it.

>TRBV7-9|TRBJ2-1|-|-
ASSLLEGGRYEQF
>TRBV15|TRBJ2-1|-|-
ATGRVNGLSNEQF
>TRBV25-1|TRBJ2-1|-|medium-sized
ASSGGREVDEQF
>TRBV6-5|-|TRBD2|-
ASSYSMGLAGAEQY
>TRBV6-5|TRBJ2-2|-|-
ASSYAEGTNTGELF
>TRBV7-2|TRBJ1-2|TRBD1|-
ASSPSSTTGKSYGYT
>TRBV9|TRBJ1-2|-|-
ASSLGQGYT
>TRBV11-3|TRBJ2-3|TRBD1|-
ASSLSWDRVTDTQY
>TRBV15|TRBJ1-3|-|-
ATSPSGNGNTIY
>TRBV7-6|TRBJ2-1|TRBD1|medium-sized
ASSSTGYNEQF
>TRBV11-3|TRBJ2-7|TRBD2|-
ASSITGRASTSGDHYEQY
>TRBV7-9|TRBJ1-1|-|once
SSSFQVPEAF
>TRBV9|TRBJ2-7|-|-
ASSVEGTGAYEQY
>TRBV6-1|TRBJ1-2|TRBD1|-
ASSETWTGAGYT
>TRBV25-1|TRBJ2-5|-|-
ASSVAGKETQY
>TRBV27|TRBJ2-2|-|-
ASRRSTNTGELF
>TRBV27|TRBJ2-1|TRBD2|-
ASSNWAGGSYDEQF
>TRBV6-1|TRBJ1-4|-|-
ASKVGGGGEKLF
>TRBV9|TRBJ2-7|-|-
ASSAGGLSSYEQY
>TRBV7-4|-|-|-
ASSLRQTYEQY
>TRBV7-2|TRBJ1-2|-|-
ASSFLGGGYT
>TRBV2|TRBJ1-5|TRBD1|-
ASTGGTGLGGNQPQH
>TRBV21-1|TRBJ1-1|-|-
ASSRRDSLMNTEAF
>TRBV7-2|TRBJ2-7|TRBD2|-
ASSPRLAGGFYEQY
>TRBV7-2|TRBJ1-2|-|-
ASSLSVRDYGYT
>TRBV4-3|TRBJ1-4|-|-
ASSQARAAATTVF
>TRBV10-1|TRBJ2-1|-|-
ASSESGRNYNEQF
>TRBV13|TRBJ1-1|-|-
ASSKGDMREAF
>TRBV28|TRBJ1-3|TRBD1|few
ASSQIRTGGRGNTIY
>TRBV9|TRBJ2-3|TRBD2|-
ASSVGTSPDTQY
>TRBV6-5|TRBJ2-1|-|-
ASSYPGSNNEQF
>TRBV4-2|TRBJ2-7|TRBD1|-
ASSQEGTGGSYEQY
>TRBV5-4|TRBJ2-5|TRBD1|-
ASSRTGTGVETQY
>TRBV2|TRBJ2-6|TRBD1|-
ASSARQGAGANVLT
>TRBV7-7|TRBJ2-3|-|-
ASSLANRGTDTQY
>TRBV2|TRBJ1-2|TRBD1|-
ASMGTGGNYGYT
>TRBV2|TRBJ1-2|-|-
ASSDGANYGYT
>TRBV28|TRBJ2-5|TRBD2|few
ASSREGETQY
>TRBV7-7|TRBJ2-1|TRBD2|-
ASSLAGGNEQF
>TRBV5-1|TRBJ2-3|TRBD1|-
ASSLQGQGSDTQY
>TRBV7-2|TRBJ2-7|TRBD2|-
ASSLSRTSSYEQY
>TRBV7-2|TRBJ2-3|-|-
ASSFQRTSTDTQY
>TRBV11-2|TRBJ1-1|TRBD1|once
ASSRTGGAEAF
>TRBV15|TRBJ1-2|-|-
ATSRDLGSYGYT
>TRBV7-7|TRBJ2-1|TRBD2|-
ASSLAGGVDEQF
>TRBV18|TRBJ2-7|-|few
ASSPSSLGGSEQY
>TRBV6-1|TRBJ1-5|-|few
ASNQGSQPQH
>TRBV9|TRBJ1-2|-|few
ASSVGGGPDYGYT
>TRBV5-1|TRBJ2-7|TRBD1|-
ASSPRGTGSSYEQY
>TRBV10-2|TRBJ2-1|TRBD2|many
ASSALAGEDNEQF
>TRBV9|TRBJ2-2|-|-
ASSQALDTGELF